This T cell receptor (beta chain) was captured in a study of blood T cells in healthy people across ages. This clonotype was seen only a few times. Trimming pared 3 bases from V and 5 bases from J, leaving 16 bases between. The CDR3 consists of 16 residues. Per germline, CDR1 LGHDT and CDR2 YNNKEL (reference sequence). Then a second PCR, running roughly 7 to 11 cycles, was carried out with a sample-barcoded 5' primer and a J-beta primer mix. The study obtained at least 2.5 million CDR3-containing paired-end reads from every sample. TCRdb called the 5' RACE reads again in MiXCR, with one record for every CDR3 protein. This table holds approximately 360,000 distinct CDR3 sequences, roughly half found once.

The genes are TRBV3-1 and TRBJ1-4; tentative D call: TRBD1 (5 bases). The sequence came from a man between 60 and 75 years old in good health. Sample: blood. This CDR3 is CASSQGSRAGNEKLFF. CDR3 bases: TGTGCCAGCAGCCAGGGATCCAGGGCGGGAAATGAAAAACTGTTTTTT.